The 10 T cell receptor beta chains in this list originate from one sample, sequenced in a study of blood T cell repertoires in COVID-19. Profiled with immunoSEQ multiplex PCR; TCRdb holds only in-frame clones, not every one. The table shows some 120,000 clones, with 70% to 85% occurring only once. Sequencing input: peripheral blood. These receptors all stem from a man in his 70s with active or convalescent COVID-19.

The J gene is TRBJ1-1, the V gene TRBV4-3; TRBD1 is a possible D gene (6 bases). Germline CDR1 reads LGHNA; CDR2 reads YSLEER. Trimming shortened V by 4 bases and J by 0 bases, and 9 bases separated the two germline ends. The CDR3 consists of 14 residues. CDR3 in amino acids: CASSPNRVNTEAFF. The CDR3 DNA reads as TGCGCCAGCAGCCCAAACAGGGTGAACACTGAAGCTTTCTTT.

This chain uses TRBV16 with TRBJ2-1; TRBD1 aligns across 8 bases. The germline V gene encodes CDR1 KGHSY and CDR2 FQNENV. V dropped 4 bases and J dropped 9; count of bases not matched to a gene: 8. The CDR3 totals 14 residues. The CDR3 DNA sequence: TGTGCCAGCAGCCCCCTGAGAACAGGGGGTGAGCAGTTCTTC. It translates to CASSPLRTGGEQFF.

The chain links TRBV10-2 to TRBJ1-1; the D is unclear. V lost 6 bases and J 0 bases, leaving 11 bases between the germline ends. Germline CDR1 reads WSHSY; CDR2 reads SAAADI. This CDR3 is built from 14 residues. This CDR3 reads CASRPGWVNTEAFF. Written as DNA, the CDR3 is TGCGCCAGCAGGCCAGGTTGGGTGAACACTGAAGCTTTCTTT.

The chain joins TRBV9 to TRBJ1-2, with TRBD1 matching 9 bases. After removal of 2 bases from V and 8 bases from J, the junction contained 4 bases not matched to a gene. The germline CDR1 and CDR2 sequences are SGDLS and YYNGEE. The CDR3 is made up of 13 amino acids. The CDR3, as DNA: TGTGCCAGCAGCGTGGGGACAGGGATCGGCTACACCTTC. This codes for CASSVGTGIGYTF.

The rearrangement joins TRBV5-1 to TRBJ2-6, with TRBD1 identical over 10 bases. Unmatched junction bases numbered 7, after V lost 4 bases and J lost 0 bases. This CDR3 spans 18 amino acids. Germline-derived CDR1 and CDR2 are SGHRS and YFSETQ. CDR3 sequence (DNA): TGCGCCAGCAGCCCCCGGACAGGGGGTTTCTCTGGGGCCAACGTCCTGACTTTC. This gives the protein CASSPRTGGFSGANVLTF.

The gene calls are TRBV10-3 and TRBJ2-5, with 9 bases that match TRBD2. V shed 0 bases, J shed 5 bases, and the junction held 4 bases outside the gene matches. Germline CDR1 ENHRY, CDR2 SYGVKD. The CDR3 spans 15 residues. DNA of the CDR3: TGTGCCATCAGTGAGTCCGGGACTAGCTATGAGACCCAGTACTTC. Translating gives CAISESGTSYETQYF.

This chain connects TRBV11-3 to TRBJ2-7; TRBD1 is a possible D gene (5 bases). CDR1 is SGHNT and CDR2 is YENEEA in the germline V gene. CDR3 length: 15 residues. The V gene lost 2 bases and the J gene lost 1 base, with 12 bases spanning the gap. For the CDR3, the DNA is TGTGCCAGCAGCTTATATGGGGCAGGGTCCTACGAGCAGTACTTC. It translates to CASSLYGAGSYEQYF.

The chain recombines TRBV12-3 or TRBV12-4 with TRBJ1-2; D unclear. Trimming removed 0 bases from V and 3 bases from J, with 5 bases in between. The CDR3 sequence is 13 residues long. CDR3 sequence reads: CASSLAPDYGYTF. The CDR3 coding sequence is TGTGCCAGCAGTTTAGCGCCGGACTATGGCTACACCTTC.

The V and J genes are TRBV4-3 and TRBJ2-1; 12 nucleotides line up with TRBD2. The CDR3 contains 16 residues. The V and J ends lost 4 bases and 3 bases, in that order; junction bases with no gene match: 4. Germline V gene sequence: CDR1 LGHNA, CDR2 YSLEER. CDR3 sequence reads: CASSPGLAGFYNEQFF. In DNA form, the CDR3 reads TGCGCCAGCAGCCCCGGACTAGCGGGGTTCTACAATGAGCAGTTCTTC.

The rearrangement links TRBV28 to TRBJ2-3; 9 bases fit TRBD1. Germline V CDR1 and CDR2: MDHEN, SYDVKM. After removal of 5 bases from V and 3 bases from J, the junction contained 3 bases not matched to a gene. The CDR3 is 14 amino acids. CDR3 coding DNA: TGTGCCAGCAGTACGGGACAGGGAACAGATACGCAGTATTTT. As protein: CASSTGQGTDTQYF. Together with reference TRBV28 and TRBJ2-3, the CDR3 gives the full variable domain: DVKVTQSSRYLVKRTGEKVFLECVQDMDHENMFWYRQDPGLGLRLIYFSYDVKMKEKGDIPEGYSVSREKKERFSLILESASTNQTSMYLCASSTGQGTDTQYFGPGTRLTVL.